The entry below gives a single T cell receptor (beta chain) sequence along with its context. Its antigen remains unknown. The data stem from a study of cytomegalovirus exposure and HLA in healthy donors. Study-level background: Around 180 million T cells yielded 90 million to 130 million unique TCR beta sequences in earlier analysis.

After removal of 4 bases from V and 3 bases from J, the junction contained 6 bases not matched to a gene. The V gene's germline CDR1 is SGHNT and CDR2 YYREEE (reference sequence). The CDR3 spans 14 residues. PCR used 60 Vbeta primers and 13 Jbeta primers. Some clones are missing from TCRdb's copy, which holds only in-frame ones; the method was immunoSEQ multiplex PCR. This sample yields about 180,000 clones, of which over 65% are seen a single time; around 1.5% belongs to the top ten. Study-wide points: Using the classifier, cytomegalovirus status was reportedly diagnosed with high specificity and sensitivity. Apparent HLA restriction characterized most CMV-associated TCR beta chains in a later analysis.

This receptor was identified in a man aged 18 to 30 in good health and CMV-seronegative. Sequenced material: PBMCs. The chain is built from TRBV5-4 and TRBJ1-1; 7 nucleotides align to TRBD1. This CDR3 is CASSAEQGYTEAFF. The CDR3 DNA reads as TGTGCCAGCAGCGCCGAACAGGGGTACACTGAAGCTTTCTTT. Complete variable domain (other parts from reference TRBV5-4 and TRBJ1-1): ETGVTQSPTHLIKTRGQQVTLRCSSQSGHNTVSWYQQALGQGPQFIFQYYREEENGRGNFPPRFSGLQFPNYSSELNVNALELDDSALYLCASSAEQGYTEAFFGQGTRLTVV.